The 11 T cell receptor beta chains below come from one sample, sequenced in a study of cytomegalovirus exposure and HLA in healthy donors. With 60 Vbeta and 13 Jbeta primers, the PCR was carried out. Assay: immunoSEQ multiplex PCR; the TCRdb copy retains only in-frame clones and omits some. The table lists some 130,000 clones, roughly four fifths of them singletons. The source material was PBMCs. The receptors derive from a male donor in good health and CMV-seropositive.

J is TRBJ1-1 and V is TRBV11-1; D is possibly TRBD1 (6 bases). V lost 5 bases, J lost 1 base, and 11 bases lay in between. The CDR3 is 14 amino acids. Germline CDR1 reads SGHAT; CDR2 reads FQDESV (reference sequence). Here the CDR3 DNA reads TGTGCCAGCAGCCCGGACAGACGGAACACTGAAGCTTTCTTT. Its protein product is CASSPDRRNTEAFF. Full variable domain (remainder filled in from reference TRBV11-1 and TRBJ1-1): EAEVAQSPRYKITEKSQAVAFWCDPISGHATLYWYRQILGQGPELLVQFQDESVVDDSQLPKDRFSAERLKGVDSTLKIQPAELGDSAMYLCASSPDRRNTEAFFGQGTRLTVV.

This clone was seen a single time. The J gene is TRBJ2-1, the V gene TRBV30, with 7 nucleotides matching TRBD2. CDR1 and CDR2 (germline): GTSNPN, SVGIG (reference sequence). Germline trimming cut 0 bases from V and 2 bases from J; bases unmatched to any gene: 7. CDR3 size: 16 residues. CDR3 loop: CAWSVWRERTYNEQFF. The CDR3 DNA reads TGTGCCTGGAGTGTCTGGCGGGAGAGAACCTACAATGAGCAGTTCTTC.

The rearrangement uses TRBV15 and TRBJ1-2, with unresolved D. Germline CDR1 reads LNHNV; CDR2 reads YYDKDF (reference sequence). CDR3 length: 13 amino acids. V lost 0 bases and J lost 2, with 4 bases in between. For the CDR3, the DNA is TGTGCCACCAGCAGAGACCTCAACTATGGCTACACCTTC. Translated: CATSRDLNYGYTF.

V usage is TRBV7-2 and J usage is TRBJ2-2, with a possible D match to TRBD1 (6 bases). The CDR3 sequence is 14 residues long. Germline CDR1 SGHTA, CDR2 FQGNSA. Trimming removed 6 bases from V and 1 base from J, with 9 bases in between. CDR3 protein: CASSQGRNTGELFF. DNA of the CDR3: TGTGCCAGCAGTCAGGGGCGGAACACCGGGGAGCTGTTTTTT.

The chain combines TRBV19 with TRBJ1-2; D possibly corresponds to TRBD1 (5 bases). V gave up 10 bases and J gave up 1 base, with 10 bases separating them. This CDR3 has 12 amino acids. CDR1 is LNHDA, CDR2 SQIVND, per germline (reference sequence). This CDR3 reads CATQTDNYGYTF. The CDR3 DNA reads as TGTGCCACCCAGACAGATAACTATGGCTACACCTTC. Full variable domain (rest looked up from reference TRBV19 and TRBJ1-2): DGGITQSPKYLFRKEGQNVTLSCEQNLNHDAMYWYRQDPGQGLRLIYYSQIVNDFQKGDIAEGYSVSREKKESFPLTVTSAQKNPTAFYLCATQTDNYGYTFGSGTRLTVV.

As to this clone: A junction boundary mismatches the germline segment, possibly from a read error. This chain links TRBV10-3 with TRBJ2-1, with TRBD2 identical over 10 bases. CDR1 and CDR2 (germline): ENHRY, SYGVKD. This CDR3 region has 15 residues. The CDR3 coding sequence is TGTGCCATCAGTGAGTCGGGACTAGCGTACAGTGAGCAGTTCTTC. The encoded protein is CAISESGLAYSEQFF.

J is TRBJ2-7 and V is TRBV2; the D is unclear. Germline V gene lookup returns CDR1 SNHLY and CDR2 FYNNEI. The CDR3 covers 14 residues. V was cut by 7 bases and J by 4 bases, with 17 bases left in between. In nucleotides, the CDR3 is TGTGCCAGCACCAGAGCGAATAGGCGGTACGAGCAGTACTTC. Encoded protein: CASTRANRRYEQYF. Using reference TRBV2 and TRBJ2-7 for the parts outside the CDR3, the full variable domain is EPEVTQTPSHQVTQMGQEVILRCVPISNHLYFYWYRQILGQKVEFLVSFYNNEISEKSEIFDDQFSVERPDGSNFTLKIRSTKLEDSAMYFCASTRANRRYEQYFGPGTRLTVT.

The genes are TRBV5-6 and TRBJ2-3, with D unresolved. Germline V gene sequence: CDR1 SGHDT, CDR2 YYEEEE. This CDR3 spans 15 amino acids. Trimming left V 4 bases short and J 2 bases short, with 14 bases between. CDR3 nucleotide sequence: TGTGCCAGCAGCCCTGACCCAGGCAACACAGATACGCAGTATTTT. This codes for CASSPDPGNTDTQYF.

The J gene is TRBJ2-2, the V gene TRBV19; maybe TRBD1 (5 bases). The CDR3 runs to 16 residues. Germline CDR1 and CDR2: LNHDA and SQIVND (reference sequence). V gave up 3 bases and J gave up 8 bases, with 19 bases separating them. CDR3 DNA sequence: TGTGCCAGTAGTATCCCGAGGACATCCTTAGTGGGGGAGCTGTTTTTT. Translating it yields CASSIPRTSLVGELFF. The variable domain in full, with the rest retrieved from reference TRBV19 and TRBJ2-2, is DGGITQSPKYLFRKEGQNVTLSCEQNLNHDAMYWYRQDPGQGLRLIYYSQIVNDFQKGDIAEGYSVSREKKESFPLTVTSAQKNPTAFYLCASSIPRTSLVGELFFGEGSRLTVL.

Remarks on this clone: Within the sample, other DNA sequences also encode this same CDR3. The chain uses TRBV9 and TRBJ1-1, with 7 positions matching TRBD1. With V trimmed by 4 bases and J by 0 bases, 6 bases remained unmatched. This CDR3 has 15 amino acids. Germline V gives CDR1 SGDLS, CDR2 YYNGEE. Written as DNA, the CDR3 is TGTGCCAGCAGCCTGCGGACAGGTTTGAACACTGAAGCTTTCTTT. Protein: CASSLRTGLNTEAFF.

V and J are TRBV5-1 and TRBJ2-3, with TRBD1 matching 10 bases. J lost 1 base, V lost 4 bases, and 3 bases had no gene match. The CDR3 runs 15 residues. Germline values: CDR1 SGHRS, CDR2 YFSETQ. CDR3 residues: CASSAGQGGTDTQYF. The CDR3 nucleotides are TGCGCCAGCAGCGCCGGACAGGGGGGCACAGATACGCAGTATTTT.